This T cell receptor (beta chain) was retrieved from a study of shared clonotypes between healthy human individuals. Naive CD8 cells lacked CD45RO, underwent positive selection for CCR7 and left out terminally differentiated effector memory CD45RA+ cells. The method was immunoSEQ multiplex PCR; TCRdb's version includes in-frame clones alone and lacks a portion of them. The sample yields about 2 million clones, about 95% seen once. The sequenced sample consisted of naive CD8+ T cells sorted from blood. This receptor was obtained from a man between 18 and 29 years old in good health.

As DNA, the CDR3 is TGTGCCAGCAGTGACCAGCGGGAGGGTACAGATACGCAGTATTTT. This codes for CASSDQREGTDTQYF. The chain couples TRBV2 to TRBJ2-3, with 10 bases that match TRBD2. The CDR3 is 15 residues long. The V gene end was trimmed by 3 bases and the J gene end by 3 bases; junction bases not matched to a gene: 3. CDR1 and CDR2 from the germline V gene are SNHLY and FYNNEI.